These 13 T cell receptor beta chains were all obtained from the same sample, sequenced in a study of blood T cell repertoires in COVID-19. Only in-frame clones appear in the TCRdb table, and some are missing; sequencing was by immunoSEQ multiplex PCR. The sample carries about 220,000 clones, roughly nine tenths recorded once. The specimen sequenced was peripheral blood. The receptors originated from a man aged 35 to 55 with acute or convalescent COVID-19.

Written as DNA, the CDR3 is TGTGCCCTTCCGGGACACCCTCCTCAGGCCTCCTATAATTCACCCCTCCACTTT. Encoded protein: CALPGHPPQASYNSPLHF. This chain connects TRBV27 to TRBJ1-6; D is possibly TRBD1 (6 bases). CDR1 is MNHEY, CDR2 SMNVEV, per germline (reference sequence). CDR3 length: 18 amino acids. Trimming stripped 11 bases from V and 0 bases from J, with 23 bases between.

The gene calls are TRBV24-1 and TRBJ2-6, with a weak D call TRBD1 (6 bases). Germline loops: CDR1 KGHDR, CDR2 SFDVKD. This CDR3 spans 16 amino acids. Trimming removed 4 bases from V and 3 bases from J, with 12 bases in between. The CDR3 here is CATSDNRVVGANVLTF. The CDR3 DNA is TGTGCCACCAGTGACAACAGGGTTGTTGGGGCCAACGTCCTGACTTTC.

This chain connects TRBV28 to TRBJ2-7; D is ambiguous. The CDR3 covers 13 residues. Deletions cut 8 bases from V and 0 bases from J, with 11 bases between. Per germline, CDR1 MDHEN and CDR2 SYDVKM. The CDR3 protein is CASSMGSSYEQYF. CDR3 DNA: TGTGCCAGCTCCATGGGCAGCTCCTACGAGCAGTACTTC.

The V call is TRBV27, the J call TRBJ2-1; possibly TRBD2 for D (6 bases). This CDR3 has 14 amino acids. V lost 6 bases and J 2 bases, leaving 11 bases between the germline ends. Germline CDR1 and CDR2: MNHEY and SMNVEV (reference sequence). The CDR3 DNA is TGTGCCAGCAGCCGCGGCGGGGCCTACAATGAGCAGTTCTTC. It specifies CASSRGGAYNEQFF.

As concerns this clone: The identical CDR3 is also encoded by other nucleotide sequences in the sample. In DNA, the CDR3 is TGCGCCAGCTTCGACAGGGTGGATGGCTACACCTTC. Its protein product is CASFDRVDGYTF. The V call is TRBV5-1, the J call TRBJ1-2, with TRBD1 matching over 7 bases. From germline, CDR1 is SGHRS and CDR2 YFSETQ. The V segment lost 7 bases and the J segment 6 bases; nucleotides outside the gene matches: 6. The CDR3 spans 12 residues.

The rearrangement joins TRBV7-8 to TRBJ1-1, with D possibly matching TRBD1 (5 bases). The CDR3 totals 15 residues. V lost 5 bases and J 1 base, leaving 14 bases between the germline ends. Germline loops: CDR1 SGHVS, CDR2 FQNEAQ. This CDR3 reads CASSPTPGGNTEAFF. CDR3 in DNA: TGTGCCAGCAGCCCCACCCCGGGGGGGAACACTGAAGCTTTCTTT.

The V and J genes are TRBV5-4 and TRBJ2-3, with 12 bases that match TRBD2. The CDR3 loop spans 16 amino acids. J was trimmed by 8 bases and V by 3 bases; bases with no gene match: 10. Germline CDR1 is SGHNT and CDR2 is YYREEE (reference sequence). CDR3 nucleotide sequence: TGTGCCAGCAGCTCAGCTAGCGGGGGGGTCCAACGTACGCAGTATTTT. Translation: CASSSASGGVQRTQYF.

The sample holds one count of this clone. V is TRBV2 and J is TRBJ1-2; 11 bases map to TRBD1. Trimming took 7 bases from V and 7 from J; bases not matched to a gene: 5. Germline CDR1 SNHLY, CDR2 FYNNEI. The CDR3 extends over 13 amino acids. CDR3 in amino acids: CASKGQGEAGYTF. The DNA for the CDR3 is TGTGCCAGCAAGGGACAGGGGGAGGCTGGCTACACCTTC.

The genes are TRBV13 and TRBJ2-3; 11 bases match TRBD2. The CDR3 sequence is 16 residues long. Germline V lookup: CDR1 PRHDT, CDR2 FYEKMQ (reference sequence). Losses at the gene ends were 8 bases for V and 0 bases for J; bases not matched to a gene: 7. Here the CDR3 reads CASERLAGSSTDTQYF. The CDR3 DNA reads TGTGCCAGCGAAAGACTAGCGGGGTCTAGCACAGATACGCAGTATTTT.

This chain links TRBV7-9 with TRBJ2-5; 15 bases are shared with TRBD2. V dropped 1 base and J dropped 7; count of bases not matched to a gene: 4. The CDR3 extends over 16 amino acids. In germline, CDR1 is SEHNR, CDR2 FQNEAQ (reference sequence). CDR3 protein: CASSLGTSGRAGTQYF. The CDR3, as DNA: TGTGCCAGCAGCTTAGGGACTAGCGGGAGGGCCGGGACCCAGTACTTC.

The V and J genes are TRBV2 and TRBJ1-2, with 8 bases aligning to TRBD1. V shed 0 bases and J 4 bases; nucleotides not matched to a gene: 4. Germline CDR1 SNHLY, CDR2 FYNNEI. The CDR3 sequence is 15 residues long. CDR3 residues: CASSEANRGGYGYTF. The CDR3 DNA is TGTGCCAGCAGTGAAGCGAACAGGGGGGGCTATGGCTACACCTTC. Full variable domain (outside the CDR3, taken from reference TRBV2 and TRBJ1-2): EPEVTQTPSHQVTQMGQEVILRCVPISNHLYFYWYRQILGQKVEFLVSFYNNEISEKSEIFDDQFSVERPDGSNFTLKIRSTKLEDSAMYFCASSEANRGGYGYTFGSGTRLTVV.

The chain uses TRBV15 and TRBJ2-1; D is unclear. The V gene lost 3 bases and the J gene lost 9 bases, with 9 bases spanning the gap. There are 12 residues in the CDR3. Germline V gene lookup returns CDR1 LNHNV and CDR2 YYDKDF (reference sequence). In nucleotides, the CDR3 is TGTGCCACCAGCAGGGAGACTGGTGAGCAGTTCTTC. It codes for CATSRETGEQFF.

On this clone itself: Compared with germline, one end of the junction differs, possibly owing to a read error. The rearrangement uses TRBV3-1 (or the pseudogene TRBV3-2) and TRBJ2-7; TRBD2 aligns across 11 bases. In germline, CDR1 is LGHDT, CDR2 YNNKEL (reference sequence). This CDR3 contains 15 residues. The CDR3 coding sequence is TGTGCCAGCAGCAAAGAAGGGACTAGCGGAGCTGCGCGGTACTTC. It encodes CASSKEGTSGAARYF.